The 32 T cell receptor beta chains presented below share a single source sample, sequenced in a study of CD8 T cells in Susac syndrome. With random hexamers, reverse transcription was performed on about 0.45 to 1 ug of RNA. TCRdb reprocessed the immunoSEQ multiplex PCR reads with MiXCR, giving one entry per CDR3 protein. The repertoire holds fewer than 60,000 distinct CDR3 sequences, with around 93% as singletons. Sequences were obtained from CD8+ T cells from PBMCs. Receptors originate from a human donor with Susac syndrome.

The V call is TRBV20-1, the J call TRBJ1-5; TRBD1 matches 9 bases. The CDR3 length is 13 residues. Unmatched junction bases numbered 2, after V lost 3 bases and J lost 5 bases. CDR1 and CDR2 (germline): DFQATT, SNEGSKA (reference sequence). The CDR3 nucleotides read TGCAGTGCTAGGACAGGGGGGGATCAGCCCCAGCATTTT. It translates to CSARTGGDQPQHF.

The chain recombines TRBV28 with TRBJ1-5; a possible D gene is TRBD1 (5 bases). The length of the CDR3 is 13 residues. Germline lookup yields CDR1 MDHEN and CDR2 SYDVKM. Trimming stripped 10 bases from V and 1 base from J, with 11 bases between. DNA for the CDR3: TGTGCCACCCATGGGGGGAGCAATCAGCCCCAGCATTTT. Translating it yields CATHGGSNQPQHF.

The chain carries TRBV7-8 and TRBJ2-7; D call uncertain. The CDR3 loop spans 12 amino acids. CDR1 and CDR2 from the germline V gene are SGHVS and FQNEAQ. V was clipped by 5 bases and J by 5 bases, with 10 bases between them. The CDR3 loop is CASSPSGHEQYF. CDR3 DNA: TGTGCCAGCAGCCCTTCCGGCCACGAGCAGTACTTC.

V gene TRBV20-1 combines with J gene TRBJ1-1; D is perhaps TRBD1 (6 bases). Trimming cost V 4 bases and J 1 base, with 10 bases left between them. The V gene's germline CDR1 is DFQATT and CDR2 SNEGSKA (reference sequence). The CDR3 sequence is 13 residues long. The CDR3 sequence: CSATDRKNTEAFF. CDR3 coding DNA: TGCAGTGCTACTGACAGGAAGAACACTGAAGCTTTCTTT.

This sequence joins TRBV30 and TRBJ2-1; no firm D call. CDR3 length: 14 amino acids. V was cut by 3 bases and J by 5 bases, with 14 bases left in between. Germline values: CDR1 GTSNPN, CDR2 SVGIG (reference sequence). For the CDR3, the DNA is TGTGCCTGGAGAGCATACGGGCTTCACAATGAGCAGTTCTTC. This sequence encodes CAWRAYGLHNEQFF.

CDR3 DNA: TGTGCCAGCAGTCCAGGGGAGGACACCGGGGAGCTGTTTTTT. This encodes CASSPGEDTGELFF. This rearrangement joins TRBV6-4 to TRBJ2-2, with D possibly called TRBD1 or TRBD2 (6 bases each). V lost 5 bases, J lost 3 bases, and 10 bases lay in between. There are 14 residues in the CDR3. The germline gives CDR1 MRHNA, CDR2 SNTAGT.

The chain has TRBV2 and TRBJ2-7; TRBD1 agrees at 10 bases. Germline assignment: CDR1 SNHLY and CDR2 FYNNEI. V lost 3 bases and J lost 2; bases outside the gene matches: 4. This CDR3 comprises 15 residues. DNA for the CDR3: TGTGCCAGCAGTGACCCCGGGACAGGGGCCTACGAGCAGTACTTC. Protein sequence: CASSDPGTGAYEQYF.

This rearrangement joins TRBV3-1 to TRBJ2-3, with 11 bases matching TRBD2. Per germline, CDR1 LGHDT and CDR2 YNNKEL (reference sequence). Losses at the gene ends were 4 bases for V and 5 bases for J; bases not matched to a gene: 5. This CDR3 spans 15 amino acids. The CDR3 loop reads CASSLSGGAVDTQYF. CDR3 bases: TGTGCCAGCAGCCTTAGCGGGGGGGCCGTAGATACGCAGTATTTT.

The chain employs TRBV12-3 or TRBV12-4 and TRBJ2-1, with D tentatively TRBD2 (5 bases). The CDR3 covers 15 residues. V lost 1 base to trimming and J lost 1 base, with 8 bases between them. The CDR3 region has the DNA TGTGCCAGCAGTTTAGGAGGGTTATCCTACAATGAGCAGTTCTTC. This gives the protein CASSLGGLSYNEQFF.

This chain's CDR3 is CASSDSGPSTDTQYF. CDR3 nucleotides: TGTGCCAGCAGTGACAGCGGACCTAGCACAGATACGCAGTATTTT. This chain links TRBV25-1 with TRBJ2-3; maybe TRBD2 (5 bases). CDR1 and CDR2 (germline): MGHDK, SYGVNS. The V end was cut by 3 bases, the J end by 0 bases, with 10 bases between. This CDR3 is built from 15 residues.

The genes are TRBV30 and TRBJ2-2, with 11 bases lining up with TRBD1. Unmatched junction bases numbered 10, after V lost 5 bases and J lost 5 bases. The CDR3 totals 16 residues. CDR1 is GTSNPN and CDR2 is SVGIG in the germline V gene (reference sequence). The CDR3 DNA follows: TGTGCCTGGGGGACAGGGGGGTCCTCACGTACCGGGGAGCTGTTTTTT. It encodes CAWGTGGSSRTGELFF.

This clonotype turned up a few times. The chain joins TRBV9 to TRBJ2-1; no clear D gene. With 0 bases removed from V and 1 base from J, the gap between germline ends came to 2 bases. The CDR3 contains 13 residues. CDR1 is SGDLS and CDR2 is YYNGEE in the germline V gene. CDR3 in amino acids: CASSVGSYNEQFF. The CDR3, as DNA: TGTGCCAGCAGCGTAGGTTCCTACAATGAGCAGTTCTTC.

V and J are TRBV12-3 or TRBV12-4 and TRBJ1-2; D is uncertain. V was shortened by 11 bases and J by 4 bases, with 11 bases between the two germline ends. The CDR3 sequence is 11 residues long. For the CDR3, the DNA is TGTGCCCAAAGGGTCGCCTATGGCTACACCTTC. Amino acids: CAQRVAYGYTF.

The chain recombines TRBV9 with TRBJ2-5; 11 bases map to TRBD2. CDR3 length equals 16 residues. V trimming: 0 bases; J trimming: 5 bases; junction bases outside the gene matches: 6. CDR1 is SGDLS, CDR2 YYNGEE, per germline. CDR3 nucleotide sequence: TGTGCCAGCAGCGTAGCGGGTAGCGGGGGGGCTGAGACCCAGTACTTC. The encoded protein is CASSVAGSGGAETQYF.

CDR3 bases: TGTGCCAGCAGCTTGGGGGCAGGTGGAAGGGCAGATACGCAGTATTTT. Translated: CASSLGAGGRADTQYF. J is TRBJ2-3 and V is TRBV11-2; a weak D match, TRBD1 (6 bases). The germline V and J ends were trimmed by 3 bases and 4 bases, with 17 bases remaining between them. This CDR3 is 16 amino acids long. Germline V gene data show CDR1 as SGHAT and CDR2 as FQNNGV. Filled out from reference TRBV11-2 and TRBJ2-3, the complete variable domain reads EAGVAQSPRYKIIEKRQSVAFWCNPISGHATLYWYQQILGQGPKLLIQFQNNGVVDDSQLPKDRFSAERLKGVDSTLKIQPAKLEDSAVYLCASSLGAGGRADTQYFGPGTRLTVL.

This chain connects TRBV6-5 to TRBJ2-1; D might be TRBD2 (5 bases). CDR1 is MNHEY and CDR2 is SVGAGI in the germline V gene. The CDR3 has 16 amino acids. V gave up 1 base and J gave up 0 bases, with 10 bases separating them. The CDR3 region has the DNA TGTGCCAGCAGTTACTGGACTGGGAGCTCCTACAATGAGCAGTTCTTC. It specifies CASSYWTGSSYNEQFF.

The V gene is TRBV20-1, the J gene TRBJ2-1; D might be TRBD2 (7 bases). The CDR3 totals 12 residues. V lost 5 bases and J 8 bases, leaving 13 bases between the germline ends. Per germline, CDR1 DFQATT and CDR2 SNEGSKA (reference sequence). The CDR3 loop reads CSAAVGGHEQFF. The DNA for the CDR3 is TGCAGTGCTGCTGTCGGGGGGCATGAGCAGTTCTTC.

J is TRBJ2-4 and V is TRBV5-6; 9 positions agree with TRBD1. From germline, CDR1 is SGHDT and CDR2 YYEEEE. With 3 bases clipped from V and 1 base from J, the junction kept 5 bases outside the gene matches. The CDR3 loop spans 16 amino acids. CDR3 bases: TGTGCCAGCAGCTCCTGGACAGGGGTGGCCAAAAACATTCAGTACTTC. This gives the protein CASSSWTGVAKNIQYF.

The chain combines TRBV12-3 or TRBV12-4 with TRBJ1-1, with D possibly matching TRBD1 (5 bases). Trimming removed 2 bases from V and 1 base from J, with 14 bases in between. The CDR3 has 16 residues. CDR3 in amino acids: CASSLKGRLRNTEAFF. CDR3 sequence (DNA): TGTGCCAGCAGTTTAAAGGGGCGGCTCAGGAACACTGAAGCTTTCTTT.

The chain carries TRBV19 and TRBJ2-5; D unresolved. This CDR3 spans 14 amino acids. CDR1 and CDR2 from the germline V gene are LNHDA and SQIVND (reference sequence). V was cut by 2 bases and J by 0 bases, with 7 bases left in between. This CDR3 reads CASSIRGHQETQYF. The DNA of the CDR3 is TGTGCCAGTAGTATACGTGGCCACCAAGAGACCCAGTACTTC.

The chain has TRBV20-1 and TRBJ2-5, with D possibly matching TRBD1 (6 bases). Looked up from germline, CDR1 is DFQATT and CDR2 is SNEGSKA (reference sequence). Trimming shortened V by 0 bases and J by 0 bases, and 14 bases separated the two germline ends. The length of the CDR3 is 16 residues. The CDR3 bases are TGCAGTGCTAGAGATTACAGGGTCCCGTACCAAGAGACCCAGTACTTC. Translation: CSARDYRVPYQETQYF.

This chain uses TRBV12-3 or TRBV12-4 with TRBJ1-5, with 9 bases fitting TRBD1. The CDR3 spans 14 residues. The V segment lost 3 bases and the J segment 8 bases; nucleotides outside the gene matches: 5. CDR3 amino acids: CASSFETGGKPQHF. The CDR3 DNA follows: TGTGCCAGCAGTTTCGAGACAGGGGGGAAGCCCCAGCATTTT.

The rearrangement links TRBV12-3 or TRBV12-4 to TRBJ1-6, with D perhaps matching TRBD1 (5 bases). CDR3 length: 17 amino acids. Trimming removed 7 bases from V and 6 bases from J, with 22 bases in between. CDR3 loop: CASTSPPQGEGNSPLHF. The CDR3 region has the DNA TGTGCCAGCACCTCACCCCCCCAGGGAGAGGGTAATTCACCCCTCCACTTT.

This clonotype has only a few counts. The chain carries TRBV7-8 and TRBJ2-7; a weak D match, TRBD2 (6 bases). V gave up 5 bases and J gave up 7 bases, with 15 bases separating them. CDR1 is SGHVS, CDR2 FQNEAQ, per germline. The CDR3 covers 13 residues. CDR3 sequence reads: CASSTGPGREQYF. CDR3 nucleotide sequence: TGTGCCAGCAGCACCGGTCCGGGGAGGGAGCAGTACTTC.

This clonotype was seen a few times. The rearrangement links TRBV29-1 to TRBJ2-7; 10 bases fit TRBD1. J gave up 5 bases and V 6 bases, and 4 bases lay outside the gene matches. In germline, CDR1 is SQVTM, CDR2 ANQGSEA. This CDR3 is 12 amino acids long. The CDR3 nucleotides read TGCAGCGTACGACAGGGGGCTGACGAGCAGTACTTC. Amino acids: CSVRQGADEQYF.

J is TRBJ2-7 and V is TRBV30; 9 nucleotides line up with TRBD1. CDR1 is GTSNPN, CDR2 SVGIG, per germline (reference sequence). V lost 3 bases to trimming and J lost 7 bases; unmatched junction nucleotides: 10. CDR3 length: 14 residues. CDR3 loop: CAWSRGDRALEQYF. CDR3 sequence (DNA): TGTGCCTGGAGCCGGGGGGACAGGGCCCTAGAGCAGTACTTC.

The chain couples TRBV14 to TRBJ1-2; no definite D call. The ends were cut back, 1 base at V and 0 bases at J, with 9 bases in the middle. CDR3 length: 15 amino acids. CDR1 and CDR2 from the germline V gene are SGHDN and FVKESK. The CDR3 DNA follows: TGTGCCAGCAGCCAAGGTGTGGCCTCTAACTATGGCTACACCTTC. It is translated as CASSQGVASNYGYTF.

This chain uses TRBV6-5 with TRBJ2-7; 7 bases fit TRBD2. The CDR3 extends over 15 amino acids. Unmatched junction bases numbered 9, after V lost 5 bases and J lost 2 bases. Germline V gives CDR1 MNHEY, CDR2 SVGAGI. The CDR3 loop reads CASSAFASGAYEQYF. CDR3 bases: TGTGCCAGCAGTGCTTTCGCCAGCGGGGCCTACGAGCAGTACTTC.

This CDR3 is CASSVGANTEAFF. In DNA, the CDR3 is TGTGCCAGCAGCGTTGGGGCGAACACTGAAGCTTTCTTT. The chain is built from TRBV7-2 and TRBJ1-1; D is possibly TRBD1 (5 bases). Trimming stripped 5 bases from V and 1 base from J, with 8 bases between. CDR1 SGHTA and CDR2 FQGNSA come from the germline V gene. This CDR3 comprises 13 residues.

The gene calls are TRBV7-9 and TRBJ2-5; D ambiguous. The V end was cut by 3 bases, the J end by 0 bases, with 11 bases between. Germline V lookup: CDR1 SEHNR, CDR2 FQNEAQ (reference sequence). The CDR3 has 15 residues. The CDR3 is CASSFGPTHQETQYF. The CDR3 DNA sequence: TGTGCCAGCAGCTTTGGACCAACCCACCAAGAGACCCAGTACTTC.

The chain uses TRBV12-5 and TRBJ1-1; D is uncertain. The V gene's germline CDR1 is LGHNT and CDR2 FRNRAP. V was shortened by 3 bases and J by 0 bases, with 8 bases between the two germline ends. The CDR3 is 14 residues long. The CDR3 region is CASGFLSMNTEAFF. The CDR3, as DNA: TGTGCTAGTGGTTTTCTATCGATGAACACTGAAGCTTTCTTT.

CDR3 nucleotides: TGTGCCAGCAGGATGGGGGGACATTCCTCCTACGAGCAGTACTTC. This encodes CASRMGGHSSYEQYF. This chain joins TRBV27 and TRBJ2-7; D is perhaps TRBD1 or TRBD2 (6 bases each). The germline gives CDR1 MNHEY, CDR2 SMNVEV (reference sequence). V lost 6 bases and J lost 0, with 15 bases in between. This CDR3 spans 15 amino acids.